Listed below are T cell receptor beta chains from one sample, sequenced in a study of CD8+CD57+ T cells in acquired aplastic anemia. TCRdb independently ran MiXCR on the reads; one entry per CDR3 protein. Counted here are about 120,000 distinct CDR3 sequences, roughly 55% occurring once; the ten biggest clones make up around 29%. The material sequenced was sorted CD4+, CD8+, or CD8+CD57+ T cells (not recorded which) from PBMCs. These receptors came from a human donor with aplastic anemia. Each CDR3 is given without its conserved first and last residue. Fields, in order: J gene, D gene, V gene, CDR3 protein. D genes are given only for firm matches.

>TRBJ2-1|.|TRBV10-3
AISVALNEQF
>TRBJ1-3|TRBD1|TRBV2
ASRDRGNTIY
>TRBJ1-5|.|TRBV13
ASSPKGLNQPQH
>TRBJ1-5|.|TRBV15
ATSSPQGNQPQH
>TRBJ2-1|.|TRBV11-2
ASTSYNEQF
>TRBJ1-3|.|TRBV7-8
ASSLVVAGDSGNTIY
>TRBJ1-2|TRBD1|TRBV7-6
ASSQGGRDGYT
>TRBJ2-1|.|TRBV7-9
ASSPGHPYEQF
>TRBJ1-3|.|TRBV7-6
ASSLAGNTIY
>TRBJ2-5|.|TRBV29-1
SVEDRRGRPFGTQY
>TRBJ2-5|.|TRBV19
ASSRGEGAQY
>TRBJ1-1|TRBD1|TRBV29-1
SVGQGGTEAF
>TRBJ1-2|TRBD1|TRBV20-1
SASGTGGYGYT
>TRBJ1-1|.|TRBV15
ATSRDHKVGTEAF
>TRBJ2-7|TRBD1|TRBV7-2
ASSPWTGEDYEQY
>TRBJ1-2|.|TRBV6-5
ASSYSPSYGYT
>TRBJ2-3|.|TRBV7-2
ASSDNTQY
>TRBJ1-2|.|TRBV2
ASSERRTLYGYT
>TRBJ2-7|TRBD2|TRBV12-3/TRBV12-4
ASSPGLARYEQY
>TRBJ2-7|.|TRBV5-4
ASNQMGDYEQY
>TRBJ1-4|.|TRBV25-1
ASSGTLLRTTNEKLF
>TRBJ1-1|.|TRBV25-1
ASSDGAGVAF
>TRBJ2-3|TRBD2|TRBV5-3
ASSELAVTD
>TRBJ1-5|.|TRBV7-9
ASSSSYNQPQH
>TRBJ2-5|.|TRBV24-1
ATSDRLQTQY
>TRBJ2-3|TRBD1|TRBV29-1
SVETGLGTDTQY
>TRBJ2-7|.|TRBV20-1
SARAGNYEQY
>TRBJ2-5|TRBD1|TRBV7-2
ASSLPTGGSDETQY
>TRBJ2-7|.|TRBV5-6
ASSLEGRGEQY
>TRBJ2-7|.|TRBV5-5
ASSFGRSYEQY
>TRBJ2-5|.|TRBV7-3
ASSARGAETQY
>TRBJ1-5|TRBD1|TRBV2
ASSIDRDNQPQH
>TRBJ2-1|.|TRBV7-8
ASSQDSAYNEQF
>TRBJ1-1|.|TRBV15
ATSRVGWFGMSTEAF
>TRBJ2-7|TRBD2|TRBV20-1
SASPASGRANEQY
>TRBJ1-2|.|TRBV29-1
SVSGRGAAGYT
>TRBJ1-1|.|TRBV19
ACNRGADTEAF
>TRBJ1-2|TRBD1|TRBV7-2
ASSPDRVVNGYT